This T cell receptor (beta chain) was sequenced during a study of T cell clones after liver transplantation. For the study at large: Liver transplant recipients had immunosuppression withdrawal attempted within 2 years. Post-transplant blood was tracked for graft-donor-reactive T cell clones identified in a pre-transplant mixed lymphocyte reaction.

Profiling relied on immunoSEQ multiplex PCR, and the TCRdb table lists in-frame clones only, not all of them. The data contain approximately 11,000 clones, about 76% of them singletons. Germline V gives CDR1 GTSNPN, CDR2 SVGIG (reference sequence). Trimming removed 5 bases at V and 0 bases at J, with 26 bases between. The CDR3 has 19 amino acids. This clone is categorized as medium-sized. This chain uses TRBV30 with TRBJ2-4; the D gene is possibly TRBD1 (6 bases). The TCR sequence derives from a human patient who received a liver transplant. Part of the T cells may come from the graft donor. The sample was CD4+ T cells from blood, taken roughly 30 months after liver transplant. The CDR3 spells CAWASEDSRASVAKNIQYF. The CDR3 nucleotides read TGTGCCTGGGCCTCGGAGGACAGCCGAGCCTCCGTAGCCAAAAACATTCAGTACTTC. The full variable domain, in which reference TRBV30 and TRBJ2-4 provide the parts outside the CDR3, is SQTIHQWPATLVQPVGSPLSLECTVEGTSNPNLYWYRQAAGRGLQLLFYSVGIGQISSEVPQNLSASRPQDRQFILSSKKLLLSDSGFYLCAWASEDSRASVAKNIQYFGAGTRLSVL.